The source of this T cell receptor (beta chain) is a study of blood T cell repertoires in COVID-19. The wider study: Sources were T cells, B-cell-depleted T cells, or PBMCs; the material itself was cDNA or gDNA.

Trimming left V 3 bases short and J 1 base short, with 9 bases between. This CDR3 comprises 14 residues. Germline CDR1 and CDR2: SEHNR and FQNEAQ (reference sequence). Assay used: immunoSEQ multiplex PCR; TCRdb lists only in-frame clones, some missing. Of some 350,000 clones in the sample, more than 85% are singletons; the top ten hold approximately 3%. The material sequenced was PBMCs or T cells enriched from blood (not recorded which). This clonotype originated in a woman in her thirties who had recovered from COVID-19. The rearrangement uses TRBV7-9 and TRBJ1-1; D ambiguous. DNA for the CDR3: TGTGCCAGCAGCTTCTTCTCAGAGAACACTGAAGCTTTCTTT. Residues: CASSFFSENTEAFF.